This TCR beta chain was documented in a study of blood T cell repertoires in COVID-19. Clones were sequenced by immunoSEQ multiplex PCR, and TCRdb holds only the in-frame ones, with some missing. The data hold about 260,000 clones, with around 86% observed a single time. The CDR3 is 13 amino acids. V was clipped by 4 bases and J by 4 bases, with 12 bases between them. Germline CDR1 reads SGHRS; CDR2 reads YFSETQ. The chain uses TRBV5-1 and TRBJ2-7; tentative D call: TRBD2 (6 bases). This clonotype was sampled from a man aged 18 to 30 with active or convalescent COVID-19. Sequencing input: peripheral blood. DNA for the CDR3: TGCGCCAGCAGCGTGGGGACTTCGTACGAGCAGTACTTC. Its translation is CASSVGTSYEQYF.